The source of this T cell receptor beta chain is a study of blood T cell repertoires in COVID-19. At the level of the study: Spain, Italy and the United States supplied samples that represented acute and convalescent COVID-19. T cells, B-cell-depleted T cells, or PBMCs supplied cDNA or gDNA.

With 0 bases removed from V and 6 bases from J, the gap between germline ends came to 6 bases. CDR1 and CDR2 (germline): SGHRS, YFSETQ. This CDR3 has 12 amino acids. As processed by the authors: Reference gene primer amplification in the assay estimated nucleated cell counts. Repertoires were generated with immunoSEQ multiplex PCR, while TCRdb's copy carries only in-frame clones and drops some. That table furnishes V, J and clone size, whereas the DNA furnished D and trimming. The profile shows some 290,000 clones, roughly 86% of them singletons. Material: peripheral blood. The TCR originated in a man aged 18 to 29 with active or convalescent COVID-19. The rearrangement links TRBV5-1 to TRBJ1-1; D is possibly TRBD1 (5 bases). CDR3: CASSLEGPEAFF. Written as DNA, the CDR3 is TGCGCCAGCAGCTTGGAGGGGCCTGAAGCTTTCTTT.